The 7 T cell receptor beta chains reported below all come from one sample, sequenced in a study of blood T cell repertoires in COVID-19. Data came from immunoSEQ multiplex PCR; TCRdb stores just in-frame clones and leaves some out. The table has more than 15,000 clones, about four fifths seen once. Sequenced material: peripheral blood. All receptors come from a man aged 35-49 years with active or convalescent COVID-19.

The chain employs TRBV6-5 and TRBJ2-1; 8 bases are shared with TRBD1. Per germline, CDR1 MNHEY and CDR2 SVGAGI. The junction had 9 bases not matched to a gene; V was cut back by 7 bases and J by 4 bases. There are 15 residues in the CDR3. In nucleotides, the CDR3 is TGTGCCAGCAAACCGCGGGACAGGCAGTACAATGAGCAGTTCTTC. It specifies CASKPRDRQYNEQFF.

This chain connects TRBV19 to TRBJ1-1; TRBD1 aligns across 10 bases. Germline V CDR1 and CDR2: LNHDA, SQIVND (reference sequence). After removal of 0 bases from V and 4 bases from J, the junction contained 11 bases not matched to a gene. The CDR3 consists of 18 residues. The CDR3 coding sequence is TGTGCCAGTAGTATAGATCCATTGGGGACAGGGGTAGGCACTGAAGCTTTCTTT. It yields the protein CASSIDPLGTGVGTEAFF.

A single count supports this clone. The rearrangement uses TRBV2 and TRBJ2-2, with D uncertain. Trimming cost V 6 bases and J 0 bases, with 5 bases left between them. The CDR3 runs to 13 residues. Germline V gives CDR1 SNHLY, CDR2 FYNNEI. CDR3 sequence reads: CASSRTNTGELFF. The DNA for the CDR3 is TGTGCCAGCAGCCGTACGAACACCGGGGAGCTGTTTTTT. Drawing the rest from reference TRBV2 and TRBJ2-2, the complete variable domain is EPEVTQTPSHQVTQMGQEVILRCVPISNHLYFYWYRQILGQKVEFLVSFYNNEISEKSEIFDDQFSVERPDGSNFTLKIRSTKLEDSAMYFCASSRTNTGELFFGEGSRLTVL.

The rearrangement uses TRBV4-2 and TRBJ1-5; D is unresolved. Germline loops: CDR1 LGHNA, CDR2 YNFKEQ. The CDR3 extends over 13 amino acids. Trimming took 0 bases from V and 3 from J, leaving 3 bases between them. The CDR3, as DNA: TGTGCCAGCAGCCAAGACCTCAATCAGCCCCAGCATTTT. It codes for CASSQDLNQPQHF.

The genes are TRBV7-2 and TRBJ2-2, with 7 bases that match TRBD2. Germline V gene sequence: CDR1 SGHTA, CDR2 FQGNSA. The junction had 8 bases not matched to a gene; V was cut back by 6 bases and J by 4 bases. This CDR3 spans 15 amino acids. The CDR3 here is CASSFKASGTGELFF. The DNA of the CDR3 is TGTGCCAGCAGTTTTAAGGCTAGCGGCACCGGGGAGCTGTTTTTT.

The chain employs TRBV4-1 and TRBJ2-5, with 8 bases that match TRBD2. This CDR3 region has 15 residues. V trimming: 2 bases; J trimming: 2 bases; junction bases outside the gene matches: 4. Looked up from germline, CDR1 is MGHRA and CDR2 is YSYEKL. CDR3 region: CASSQLLAGQETQYF. The DNA of the CDR3 is TGCGCCAGCAGCCAATTGCTAGCGGGTCAAGAGACCCAGTACTTC.

The chain has TRBV15 and TRBJ1-1, with a tentative D call TRBD1 (5 bases). Germline CDR1 is LNHNV and CDR2 is YYDKDF (reference sequence). Trimming took 4 bases from V and 5 from J, leaving 14 bases between them. The CDR3 totals 14 residues. The CDR3 region is CATSKSRGGTEAFF. CDR3 sequence (DNA): TGTGCCACCAGCAAATCTCGGGGGGGTACTGAAGCTTTCTTT.